This T cell receptor (beta chain) was identified in a study of graft-versus-host responses after intestinal transplantation. Study-level background: Each recipient received a multivisceral, liver-intestinal, or isolated intestinal graft. All of the recipients had induction that used anti-thymocyte globulin, then tacrolimus and steroids for approximately 3 years.

The reaction was completed, and proliferating CFSE-low CD3+CD4+ and CD3+CD8+ responders were then sorted. The method was immunoSEQ multiplex PCR; TCRdb's version includes in-frame clones alone and lacks a portion of them. The sample lists 6,000 to 8,500 clones, about 31% occurring once. This clone is labeled medium-sized. Study-level findings and limits: Graft-donor T cell macrochimerism in patients accompanied high graft-versus-host to host-versus-graft clonal ratios in allografts.

CDR1 SQVTM and CDR2 ANQGSEA come from the germline V gene. The CDR3 is 15 residues long. V was shortened by 3 bases and J by 3 bases, with 17 bases between the two germline ends. This clonotype was obtained from a human patient who was an organ donor for intestinal transplantation. The chain is built from TRBV29-1 and TRBJ1-2; D unresolved. The starting material was alloreactive CD4+ T cells from a mixed lymphocyte reaction culture, obtained before transplantation. Sample subset: CFSE-low proliferating T cells sorted from approximately 6-day pre-transplant mixed lymphocyte reaction (GvH or HvG direction). DNA for the CDR3: TGCAGCGTTGACCCCCCATTTGGAGTTTACTATGGCTACACCTTC. As protein: CSVDPPFGVYYGYTF. Filled out from reference TRBV29-1 and TRBJ1-2, the complete variable domain reads SAVISQKPSRDICQRGTSLTIQCQVDSQVTMMFWYRQQPGQSLTLIATANQGSEATYESGFVIDKFPISRPNLTFSTLTVSNMSPEDSSIYLCSVDPPFGVYYGYTFGSGTRLTVV.